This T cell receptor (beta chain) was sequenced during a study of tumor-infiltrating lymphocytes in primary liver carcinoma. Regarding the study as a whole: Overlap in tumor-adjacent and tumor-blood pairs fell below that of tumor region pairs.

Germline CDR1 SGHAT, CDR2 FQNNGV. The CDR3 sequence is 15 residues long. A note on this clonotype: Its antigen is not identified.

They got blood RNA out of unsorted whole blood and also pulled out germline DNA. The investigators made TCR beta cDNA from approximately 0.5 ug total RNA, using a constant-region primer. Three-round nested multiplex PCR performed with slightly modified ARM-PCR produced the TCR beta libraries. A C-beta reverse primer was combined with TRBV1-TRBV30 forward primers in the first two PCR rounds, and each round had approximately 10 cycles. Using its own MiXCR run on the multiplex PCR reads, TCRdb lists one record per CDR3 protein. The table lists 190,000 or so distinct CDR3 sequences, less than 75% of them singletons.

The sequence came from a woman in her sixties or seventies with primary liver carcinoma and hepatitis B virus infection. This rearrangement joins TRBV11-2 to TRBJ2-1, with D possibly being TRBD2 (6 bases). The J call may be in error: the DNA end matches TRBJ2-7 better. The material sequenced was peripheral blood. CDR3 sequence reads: CASGRGSESYNEQYF. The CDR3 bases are TGTGCCAGCGGCCGGGGGAGTGAATCCTACAATGAGCAGTACTTC.